These T cell receptor beta chains were read from a single sample in a study of blood T cell repertoires in COVID-19. Clones were read by immunoSEQ multiplex PCR, and TCRdb kept only the in-frame ones, dropping some. The profile shows approximately 500,000 clones, 88% of them singletons. Sequencing was done on a sample of PBMCs or T cells enriched from blood (not recorded which). The receptor source for this set is a woman between 35 and 50 years old who had recovered from COVID-19. Both conserved end residues are part of each CDR3. The D gene is left open where the match is weak. Some rows mark clone size as missing; the rest say once, few, many or name a class of expanded clone.

j_gene: TRBJ2-3; v_gene: TRBV28; abundance: few; d_gene: NA; CDR3aa: CASSISDTQYF; CDR3nt: TGTGCCAGCAGTATCTCCGATACGCAGTATTTT
j_gene: TRBJ2-2; v_gene: TRBV24-1; abundance: NA; d_gene: NA; CDR3aa: CATRSGTGELFF; CDR3nt: TGTGCCACCAGATCAGGCACCGGGGAGCTGTTTTTT
j_gene: TRBJ1-4; v_gene: TRBV4-3; abundance: NA; d_gene: NA; CDR3aa: CASSHGGKLFF; CDR3nt: TGCGCCAGCAGCCACGGTGGAAAACTGTTTTTT
j_gene: TRBJ2-2; v_gene: TRBV7-2; abundance: NA; d_gene: NA; CDR3aa: CASSFRTGELFF; CDR3nt: TGTGCCAGCAGCTTTCGCACCGGGGAGCTGTTTTTT
j_gene: TRBJ1-5; v_gene: TRBV27; abundance: NA; d_gene: TRBD1; CDR3aa: CASSLEGASNQPQHF; CDR3nt: TGTGCCAGCAGTTTAGAGGGGGCTAGCAATCAGCCCCAGCATTTT
j_gene: TRBJ2-7; v_gene: TRBV5-1; abundance: NA; d_gene: NA; CDR3aa: CASSPEETNDEQYF; CDR3nt: TGCGCCAGCAGCCCCGAAGAGACTAACGACGAGCAGTACTTC
j_gene: TRBJ1-2; v_gene: TRBV6-5; abundance: NA; d_gene: TRBD1; CDR3aa: CASSLTGRGYTF; CDR3nt: TGTGCCAGCAGCCTGACAGGGCGAGGCTACACCTTC
j_gene: TRBJ1-4; v_gene: TRBV5-4; abundance: NA; d_gene: NA; CDR3aa: CASSLDGDPSRGKLFF; CDR3nt: TGTGCCAGCAGCTTGGACGGGGACCCGTCCCGGGGGAAACTGTTTTTT
j_gene: TRBJ1-1; v_gene: TRBV7-9; abundance: NA; d_gene: NA; CDR3aa: CASSLVQGDTEAFF; CDR3nt: TGTGCCAGCAGCTTAGTCCAGGGCGACACTGAAGCTTTCTTT
j_gene: TRBJ2-2; v_gene: TRBV4-1; abundance: NA; d_gene: NA; CDR3aa: CASTYGRGNGELFF; CDR3nt: TGCGCCAGCACCTATGGTCGAGGGAACGGGGAGCTGTTTTTT
j_gene: TRBJ2-7; v_gene: TRBV6-5; abundance: NA; d_gene: NA; CDR3aa: CAAVGTRPYEQYF; CDR3nt: TGTGCCGCGGTCGGGACACGCCCCTACGAGCAGTACTTC
j_gene: TRBJ1-1; v_gene: TRBV9; abundance: NA; d_gene: NA; CDR3aa: CASSEGPRGAEAFF; CDR3nt: TGTGCCAGCAGCGAGGGACCCCGGGGGGCTGAAGCTTTCTTT
j_gene: TRBJ2-1; v_gene: TRBV9; abundance: NA; d_gene: TRBD1; CDR3aa: CASSPHGQGFNNEQFF; CDR3nt: TGTGCCAGCAGCCCCCATGGACAGGGGTTCAACAATGAGCAGTTCTTC
j_gene: TRBJ1-1; v_gene: TRBV3-1/TRBV3-2; abundance: NA; d_gene: TRBD1; CDR3aa: CASSSRQGEAFF; CDR3nt: TGTGCCAGCAGCTCCAGACAGGGTGAAGCTTTCTTT